This TCR beta chain was observed in a study of vaccination effects on CD4 cells after COVID-19 (dated by TCRdb to the early 2020s). About the investigation overall: Post-vaccine samples across the study were collected a median of 72 days after the second dose, with a range of 14 to 241. In both COVID-19 convalescent patients and infection-naive vaccine recipients, the study compared SARS-CoV-2 spike-specific CD4+ TCR repertoires from before mRNA vaccination with those from after it. The full study included over 8 COVID-19 convalescent patients and several SARS-CoV-2-naive healthy vaccine recipients. The Oncomine TCR Beta short-read assay on an Illumina iSeq 100 was used to sequence cultures from other donors in the study. Study-wide conclusions, independent of this receptor: The study was limited by a small number of convalescent patients, and early post-infection timepoints were lacking. Both infection-induced and vaccine-induced clones contracted markedly at late post-vaccination timepoints, which is consistent with waning T cell responses. In healthy vaccine recipients, vaccine-induced clones were almost all SARS-CoV-2 mono-reactive, with only 1 of 255 being cross-reactive with common cold coronaviruses.

The library was made by the immunoSEQ multiplex PCR assay. TCR beta CDR3 sequencing was performed on DNA from the cultured, isolated CD4+ T cells. On the study's bioinformatics: The analysis removed non-productive TCR sequences, trimmed reads to the CDR3 region, and retained only CDR3s that were 7 or more amino acids long. Antigen-specific clonotypes were identified using the MANAFEST web app by comparison of expansion in peptide wells against reference cultures. To be called positive, a clone needed expansion at FDR<0.05 compared with the reference and with all other wells, an odds ratio greater than 5, and a frequency greater than 0.1% in two replicate wells. A clonotype was defined as cross-reactive if the clonotype was significantly expanded both in SARS-CoV-2 spike wells and in at least one common cold coronavirus spike condition. CDR3 similarity was assessed by Levenshtein distance using the stringdist R package, and unrooted trees were constructed with ape in R 3.6.1. In TCRdb, the immuneACCESS table is reduced to in-frame sequences with V and J assigned. These tables do not hold every clone; where another copy was compared, an unresolved V gene accounts for under half, and the others remain unexplained. V, J and clone size are taken as reported in that table, and D and trimming were inferred from the DNA itself. The sample includes about 31,000 clones, with more than 65% observed a single time. The ten largest clones represent 13% to 15% of the sample.

In the ViraFEST assay, PBMC were stimulated with viral peptide pools, and antigen-specific CD4+ T cell clonotypes were then identified by expansion using TCR sequencing. After less than 13 days of culture, CD4+ T cells were isolated with the EasySep CD4+ T cell isolation kit. Each participant received two doses of an mRNA SARS-CoV-2 vaccine, either BNT162b2 or mRNA-1273. Negative nucleocapsid antibody results before and after vaccination confirmed that the healthy vaccine recipients had no prior SARS-CoV-2 infection. Two million PBMC per well were cultured with around 9.8 ug/ml peptides in IMDM containing around 4.6% human AB serum, approximately 10 IU/ml IL-2 and gentamicin. Half of the culture medium was replaced with fresh IL-2-containing medium on days 3 and 7. Each peptide stimulation condition was cultured in triplicate wells unless otherwise noted. Using Ficoll-Paque Plus gradient centrifugation, PBMC were separated from whole blood and then either used fresh or cryopreserved at -140C. The overlapping peptide pools covered the spike proteins of SARS-CoV-2 as well as those of the common cold coronaviruses HCoV-NL63, HCoV-OC43 and HCoV-229E. The QIAamp micro DNA kit was used to extract genomic DNA from the cultured CD4+ T cells.

This clone occurred a few times. Its antigen is not yet known. Within one base of it there is no much larger clone, and no base qualities were kept. Trimming at the junction amounts to 4 bases on V and 5 bases on J, and the germline ends lie 11 bases apart. CDR3 length: 13 amino acids, cysteine to phenylalanine. Only the CDR3 part of the read is kept: 39 bases, read in frame from the first base. The source material was CD4+ T cells from PBMCs cultured with HCoV-229E spike peptides, sampled after COVID-19 vaccination. Explained via the paper, the cell subset or site label denotes: HCoV-229E spike overlapping peptide pool stimulation. The receptor's source is a human donor who received a COVID-19 vaccine. The rearranged segments are TRBV12-3 or TRBV12-4 and TRBJ2-5, with the D gene not clear enough to name. The DNA reads TGTGCCAGCAGTTACTATTTATTCGAGACCCAGTACTTC. Its coded protein is CASSYYLFETQYF.